What follows are 14 T cell receptor beta chains derived from one specimen sequenced in a study of cytomegalovirus exposure and HLA in healthy donors. The primer mix had 60 Vbeta and 13 Jbeta primers. Produced via immunoSEQ multiplex PCR; TCRdb's table is partial and in-frame only. The sample includes around 160,000 clones, approximately 78% seen only once; the top ten take 3%. Sequencing was performed on PBMCs. The receptors originated from a man in his forties or fifties in good health and CMV-seropositive.

The CDR3 region is CASSIIEKARQPQHF. CDR3 DNA: TGTGCCAGTAGTATAATCGAGAAAGCCCGGCAGCCCCAGCATTTT. The gene calls are TRBV19 and TRBJ1-5; D not resolved. V lost 2 bases, J lost 7 bases, and 15 bases lay in between. Germline CDR1 LNHDA, CDR2 SQIVND (reference sequence). This CDR3 region has 15 residues.

This chain joins TRBV5-1 and TRBJ2-5, with a tentative D call TRBD1 (6 bases). The ends were cut back, 3 bases at V and 5 bases at J, with 17 bases in the middle. The CDR3 runs to 15 residues. The germline V gene encodes CDR1 SGHRS and CDR2 YFSETQ. DNA for the CDR3: TGCGCCAGCAGCTGGGGACGAGGGGGTTTGGAGACCCAGTACTTC. Translating it yields CASSWGRGGLETQYF.

The chain carries TRBV5-1 and TRBJ2-5, with D perhaps TRBD2 (6 bases). The closer fit of TRBJ2-7 to the DNA end suggests the J call may be wrong. This CDR3 has 12 residues. CDR1 and CDR2 from the germline V gene are SGHRS and YFSETQ. The CDR3 sequence: CASSFGGIEQYF. The CDR3 bases are TGCGCCAGCAGCTTCGGAGGGATCGAGCAGTACTTC.

This sequence joins TRBV6-1 and TRBJ1-1; no clear D gene. Germline CDR1 MNHNS, CDR2 SASEGT. V lost 5 bases to trimming and J lost 7 bases, with 8 bases between them. The CDR3 extends over 11 amino acids. Here the CDR3 DNA reads TGTGCCAGCAGTTATCTAGGTGAAGCTTTCTTT. Translating gives CASSYLGEAFF.

The genes are TRBV11-1 and TRBJ2-1, with TRBD2 identical over 12 bases. This CDR3 region has 17 residues. V was clipped by 5 bases and J by 6 bases; unmatched bases: 11. CDR1 and CDR2 (germline): SGHAT, FQDESV (reference sequence). CDR3 amino acids: CASSPNPRLAGANEQFF. In DNA form, the CDR3 reads TGTGCCAGCAGCCCAAACCCGCGACTAGCGGGAGCCAATGAGCAGTTCTTC.

DNA for the CDR3: TGTGCCAGCAGCCACGGGACTAGCGGGACAGAGACCCAGTACTTC. It translates to CASSHGTSGTETQYF. V and J are TRBV6-5 and TRBJ2-5, with 13 bases identical to TRBD2. Germline V gene sequence: CDR1 MNHEY, CDR2 SVGAGI. The CDR3 has 15 amino acids. V lost 6 bases and J lost 4; bases outside the gene matches: 5.

This rearrangement joins TRBV9 to TRBJ2-1, with 10 positions matching TRBD2. The CDR3 has 15 residues. Trimming took 0 bases from V and 8 from J; bases not matched to a gene: 5. Germline CDR1 and CDR2: SGDLS and YYNGEE. This CDR3 reads CASSVVASGSYEQFF. CDR3 DNA: TGTGCCAGCAGCGTAGTGGCTAGCGGGAGTTATGAGCAGTTCTTC. The variable domain in full, completed from reference TRBV9 and TRBJ2-1, reads DSGVTQTPKHLITATGQRVTLRCSPRSGDLSVYWYQQSLDQGLQFLIQYYNGEERAKGNILERFSAQQFPDLHSELNLSSLELGDSALYFCASSVVASGSYEQFFGPGTRLTVL.

This chain joins TRBV13 and TRBJ2-2; D is unclear. The CDR3 is 12 residues long. The germline V gene has CDR1 PRHDT and CDR2 FYEKMQ (reference sequence). V was shortened by 5 bases and J by 6 bases, with 7 bases between the two germline ends. The CDR3 protein is CASSQSPGELFF. The CDR3 nucleotides read TGTGCCAGCAGCCAAAGCCCCGGGGAGCTGTTTTTT.

This chain uses TRBV29-1 with TRBJ2-1, with 8 bases that match TRBD1. The germline CDR1 and CDR2 sequences are SQVTM and ANQGSEA. The J segment lost 6 bases and the V segment lost 4 bases, leaving 8 bases of the junction unmatched. The CDR3 is 14 amino acids. The CDR3 loop reads CSVVTGTGGNEQFF. DNA of the CDR3: TGCAGCGTTGTTACAGGGACAGGCGGCAATGAGCAGTTCTTC.

The rearrangement uses TRBV29-1 and TRBJ1-3; D is possibly TRBD1 (5 bases). The CDR3 is 12 amino acids. Germline V gene data show CDR1 as SQVTM and CDR2 as ANQGSEA. The CDR3 DNA follows: TGCGGCGGAGGGGAGGACGGAAACACCATATATTTT. Protein sequence: CGGGEDGNTIYF.

Comments on this clone: At one of its ends the junction is not consistent with the germline gene, which may arise from a read error. Different DNA sequences within this sample yield the same CDR3. The chain links TRBV10-3 to TRBJ2-2; TRBD2 matches at 7 bases. Germline V CDR1 and CDR2: ENHRY, SYGVKD. This CDR3 is built from 14 residues. DNA for the CDR3: TGTGCCATCAGTGACGCGGGAGACACCGGGGAGCTATTTTTT. Residues: CAISDAGDTGELFF.

This clone has a single count. This sequence joins TRBV7-2 and TRBJ1-2; possibly TRBD1 for D (5 bases). This CDR3 is built from 13 residues. The germline gives CDR1 SGHTA, CDR2 FQGNSA. V was trimmed by 5 bases and J by 7 bases, leaving 14 bases between them. CDR3 sequence: CASSPEAGLGYTF. CDR3 in DNA: TGTGCCAGCAGCCCCGAGGCAGGGCTTGGCTACACCTTC.

The gene calls are TRBV6-6 and TRBJ1-1; D not certain. This CDR3 is built from 15 residues. Between the trimmed V and J ends, which lost 3 bases and 4 bases, there was a span of 15 bases. Germline lookup yields CDR1 MNHNY and CDR2 SVGAGI (reference sequence). The CDR3 DNA is TGTGCCAGCAGTTATGGGGTCGGACGGGGCACTGAAGCTTTCTTT. Residues: CASSYGVGRGTEAFF.

V gene TRBV7-2 combines with J gene TRBJ2-5; possible D gene TRBD2, 6 bases. The CDR3 runs to 13 residues. Germline CDR1 reads SGHTA; CDR2 reads FQGNSA. The V gene lost 0 bases and the J gene lost 5 bases, with 7 bases spanning the gap. In nucleotides, the CDR3 is TGTGCCAGCAGCTTAGCCGGAGGGGAGACCCAGTACTTC. Translating gives CASSLAGGETQYF.